These 19 T cell receptor beta chains originate from one sample sequenced in a study of blood T cells in healthy people across ages. The use of a sample-barcoded 5' primer and a J-beta primer mix characterized a second PCR of roughly 6 to 11 cycles. Each CDR3 protein gets one entry after TCRdb re-called the 5' RACE reads with MiXCR. This table holds about 930,000 distinct CDR3 sequences, just under 30% found once. The sample was also reused in another study, on T cells of mothers and their children.

The sequencing sample was made of blood. These receptors all come from a woman in her thirties or forties in good health.

The rearrangement uses TRBV5-1 and TRBJ2-5; no definite D call. The CDR3 consists of 15 residues. CDR1 and CDR2 from the germline V gene are SGHRS and YFSETQ. The V gene lost 3 bases and the J gene lost 2 bases, with 14 bases spanning the gap. This CDR3 is CASSSGSITQETQYF. Written as DNA, the CDR3 is TGCGCCAGCAGCTCAGGATCTATCACACAAGAGACCCAGTACTTC.

J is TRBJ1-2 and V is TRBV20-1, with D possibly being TRBD1 (5 bases). The CDR3 extends over 12 amino acids. Germline V gene data show CDR1 as DFQATT and CDR2 as SNEGSKA (reference sequence). V dropped 6 bases and J dropped 8 bases, with 16 bases sitting between them. The chain's CDR3 is CSAARDERGYTF. CDR3 DNA sequence: TGCAGTGCAGCCCGGGACGAGAGGGGCTACACCTTC.

This rearrangement joins TRBV21-1 to TRBJ2-5; TRBD1 is taken as the D call from the table, unchecked against the DNA. TRBV21-1 is deemed a pseudogene. The length of the CDR3 is 17 residues. The CDR3 DNA reads TGTGCCAGCAGCAAAGTAACCGGGACAGGGGATCTAGAGACCCAGTACTTC. Translated: CASSKVTGTGDLETQYF.

The count of this clonotype is one. This rearrangement joins TRBV20-1 to TRBJ2-1; weak D call: TRBD2 (6 bases). V was pared by 1 base and J by 3 bases, with 16 bases between. CDR3 length: 16 residues. Germline V gives CDR1 DFQATT, CDR2 SNEGSKA (reference sequence). CDR3 region: CSARVTSIGVYNEQFF. CDR3 coding DNA: TGCAGTGCTAGAGTTACTAGCATTGGGGTCTACAATGAGCAGTTCTTC.

V usage is TRBV12-3 or TRBV12-4 and J usage is TRBJ1-1, with 7 bases lining up with TRBD1. Trimming removed 3 bases from V and 7 bases from J; junction bases left unmatched: 5. CDR3 length: 13 residues. In DNA form, the CDR3 reads TGTGCCAGCAGTTTTCACTGGGACAGTGAAGCTTTCTTT. As protein: CASSFHWDSEAFF.

This rearrangement joins TRBV19 to TRBJ2-7; D may be TRBD2 (6 bases). Germline V gene sequence: CDR1 LNHDA, CDR2 SQIVND (reference sequence). This CDR3 has 17 residues. Trimming took 3 bases from V and 0 from J, leaving 18 bases between them. The DNA of the CDR3 is TGTGCCAGTAGTATCAGCTCCGAAGGGACTCTCTCCTACGAGCAGTACTTC. Residues: CASSISSEGTLSYEQYF.

This clonotype was counted between two and nine times. The J gene is TRBJ1-1, the V gene TRBV4-1; D remains ambiguous. CDR3 size: 13 residues. The V end was cut by 3 bases, the J end by 4 bases, with 9 bases between. Germline assignment: CDR1 MGHRA and CDR2 YSYEKL. CDR3 coding DNA: TGCGCCAGCAGCCACCACGGAGCCACTGAAGCTTTCTTT. It yields the protein CASSHHGATEAFF.

This clonotype was counted ten times or more. V is TRBV7-2 and J is TRBJ2-1; 9 nucleotides align to TRBD2. The CDR3 consists of 16 residues. Germline V gene lookup returns CDR1 SGHTA and CDR2 FQGNSA. V gave up 0 bases and J gave up 2 bases; unmatched junction bases: 2. The CDR3 bases are TGTGCCAGCAGCTTAGCGGCGGGGGGGACCTACAATGAGCAGTTCTTC. As protein: CASSLAAGGTYNEQFF.

As to this clonotype: Sequence at one end of the junction differs from germline and may be a read error. This chain uses TRBV27 with TRBJ1-2; D not resolved. This CDR3 contains 15 residues. From germline, CDR1 is MNHEY and CDR2 SMNVEV (reference sequence). CDR3 nucleotide sequence: TGTGCCAACAGTCCAACCAGGACGGACCTTTATGGCTACACCTTC. This gives the protein CANSPTRTDLYGYTF.

On this clonotype: At one of its ends the junction is not consistent with the germline gene, which may arise from a read error. V usage is TRBV20-1 and J usage is TRBJ1-6; TRBD1 matches at 7 bases. The CDR3 has 14 residues. Germline CDR1 and CDR2: DFQATT and SNEGSKA (reference sequence). CDR3: CSASHRGYNSPPHF. CDR3 DNA sequence: TGCAGTGCTAGCCACAGGGGCTATAATTCACCCCCCCACTTT.

This clonotype was recorded a few times. The chain combines TRBV28 with TRBJ2-5; D is perhaps TRBD1 (5 bases). CDR1 is MDHEN and CDR2 is SYDVKM in the germline V gene. The germline V and J ends were trimmed by 1 base and 10 bases, with 13 bases remaining between them. The CDR3 runs to 13 residues. The DNA for the CDR3 is TGTGCCAGCAGTTTATTGGGTAGGGGCAACCAGTACTTC. Protein: CASSLLGRGNQYF.

About this clonotype itself: A much larger clone sits a single nucleotide away, making a read error possible. The genes are TRBV6-6 and TRBJ2-7, with D tentatively TRBD2 (5 bases). The CDR3 extends over 16 amino acids. Germline CDR1 reads MNHNY; CDR2 reads SVGAGI (reference sequence). CDR3 nucleotide sequence: TGTGTCAGCAGTTACGGGATGACACGTGAATTCTACGAGCAGTACTTC. Protein: CVSSYGMTREFYEQYF.

CDR3 coding DNA: TGCAGCGGCATGATTGATGAGCAGTACGTC. It codes for CSGMIDEQYV. This sequence joins TRBV29-1 and TRBJ2-7; D not resolved. The CDR3 length is 10 residues. Germline values: CDR1 SQVTM, CDR2 ANQGSEA. V was cut by 7 bases and J by 7 bases, with 11 bases left in between.

The chain carries TRBV4-1 and TRBJ2-5, with 8 bases identical to TRBD1. The V gene's germline CDR1 is MGHRA and CDR2 YSYEKL. The CDR3 spans 14 residues. Trimming removed 2 bases from V and 11 bases from J; junction bases left unmatched: 10. In nucleotides, the CDR3 is TGCGCCAGCAGCCAAACATGGACAGGGTATGAGCAGTACTTC. It codes for CASSQTWTGYEQYF.

This clonotype has ten or more counts. This sequence joins TRBV5-4 and TRBJ1-1; D remains ambiguous. V gave up 3 bases and J gave up 0 bases, with 18 bases separating them. The CDR3 totals 17 residues. Per the germline V gene, CDR1 is SGHNT and CDR2 is YYREEE (reference sequence). The CDR3 sequence is CASSSNGAGKMNTEAFF. CDR3 nucleotides: TGTGCCAGCAGCTCCAACGGCGCAGGAAAAATGAACACTGAAGCTTTCTTT.

This rearrangement joins TRBV4-3 to TRBJ1-6, with D possibly TRBD1 on 5 matching bases. Trimming shortened V by 0 bases and J by 8 bases, and 14 bases separated the two germline ends. Germline V gene sequence: CDR1 LGHNA, CDR2 YSLEER. This CDR3 has 16 residues. The CDR3 is CASSQEGQPVYSPLHF. The CDR3 bases are TGCGCCAGCAGCCAAGAAGGACAACCGGTTTATTCACCCCTCCACTTT.

The V call is TRBV9, the J call TRBJ1-4; weak D call: TRBD1 (6 bases). Trimming cost V 0 bases and J 6 bases, with 12 bases left between them. This CDR3 region has 15 residues. Germline CDR1 reads SGDLS; CDR2 reads YYNGEE. CDR3 nucleotide sequence: TGTGCCAGCAGCGTAGCGGACAGAACGGATGAAAAACTGTTTTTT. It encodes CASSVADRTDEKLFF.

The rearrangement joins TRBV29-1 to TRBJ1-3; 9 bases fit TRBD1. This CDR3 contains 14 residues. J was trimmed by 3 bases and V by 3 bases; bases with no gene match: 3. Germline V CDR1 and CDR2: SQVTM, ANQGSEA. As DNA, the CDR3 is TGCAGCGTTGAGACAGGGGGGTATGGAAACACCATATATTTT. Amino acid sequence: CSVETGGYGNTIYF.

This clonotype has more than one count but fewer than ten. This chain uses TRBV6-4 with TRBJ2-3; 10 bases agree with TRBD2. After removal of 5 bases from V and 0 bases from J, the junction contained 2 bases not matched to a gene. The germline V gene has CDR1 MRHNA and CDR2 SNTAGT. CDR3 length: 15 residues. This CDR3 is CASSTAGGSTDTQYF. CDR3 DNA: TGTGCCAGCAGTACAGCGGGGGGGAGCACAGATACGCAGTATTTT.